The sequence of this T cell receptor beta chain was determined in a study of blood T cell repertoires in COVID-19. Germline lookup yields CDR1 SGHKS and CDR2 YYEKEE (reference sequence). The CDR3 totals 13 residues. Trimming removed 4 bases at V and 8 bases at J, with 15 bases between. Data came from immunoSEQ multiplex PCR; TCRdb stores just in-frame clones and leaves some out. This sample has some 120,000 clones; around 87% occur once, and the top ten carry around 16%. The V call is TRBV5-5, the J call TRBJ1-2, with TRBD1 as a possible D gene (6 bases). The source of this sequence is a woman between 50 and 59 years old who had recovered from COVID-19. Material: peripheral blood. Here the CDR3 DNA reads TGTGCCAGCAGCCCGCCGTGGGGGGGCGGCTACACCTTC. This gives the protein CASSPPWGGGYTF.